This T cell receptor (beta chain) was captured by sequencing in a study of T-cell reconstitution after alpha-beta-depleted transplantation in children. Overall study results and limits: After transplant, high TCRbeta diversity at day 60 in some patients arose from surviving recipient T cells and thymic progenitors. T cells produced anew were the main source of T-cell counts and diversity one year after transplant. The origin of alpha-beta T cells about two months after transplant was reportedly several hundred expanded graft clones.

It was with unique molecular identifiers that the TCRbeta library was prepared. One entry per CDR3 protein, called by TCRdb with MiXCR from the PCR reads. Found here are fewer than 500,000 distinct CDR3 sequences, about 40% of them singletons; the top ten hold around 29%. Germline V CDR1 and CDR2: DFQATT, SNEGSKA (reference sequence). The length of the CDR3 is 14 residues. V was pared by 6 bases and J by 0 bases, with 4 bases of the junction left unmatched. This clonotype has at least ten counts. No antigen is known for it. Sequencing used PBMCs, obtained before TCRalphabeta/CD19-depleted stem cell transplant. The chain joins TRBV20-1 to TRBJ2-1; 8 nucleotides agree with TRBD2. This clonotype was sampled from a girl aged 2-10 years with aplastic anemia, due to receive a stem cell transplant. CDR3 DNA sequence: TGCAGTGCAACCGGGACTAGCTCCTACAATGAGCAGTTCTTC. Protein product: CSATGTSSYNEQFF.